This T cell receptor (beta chain) was captured in a study of T cell responses to AZD1222 COVID-19 vaccine. Study-level points and caveats: Donors, mostly white British, included more females; clonal diversity was possibly underestimated. In all cases, repertoires were sampled only after the peak T cell response. Receipt of two AZD1222 doses was followed by a rise in Spike-specific TCR breadth and depth. Baseline seropositives among AZD1222 recipients totaled only five to seven.

Trimming cost V 3 bases and J 5 bases; bases outside gene matches: 8. CDR1 and CDR2 (germline): SGHNT, YYREEE (reference sequence). This CDR3 spans 15 amino acids. Worth noting for this clone: Its cognate antigen is unknown.

TCRdb's copy holds only in-frame clones and misses some; the assay was immunoSEQ multiplex PCR. The profile shows approximately 77,000 clones, roughly nine tenths of them singletons. This TCR derives from an adult who received the AZD1222 COVID-19 vaccine. The sequencing here drew on peripheral blood, taken 28 days after the second AZD1222 dose. This rearrangement joins TRBV5-4 to TRBJ2-7; 10 bases match TRBD2. CDR3 DNA: TGTGCCAGCAGCTCAACAGCGGGAGGGCCCGACGAGCAGTACTTC. The encoded protein is CASSSTAGGPDEQYF.